A selection of T cell receptor beta chains follows, all from one sample in a study of identical twins. TCRdb processed the 5' RACE reads anew with MiXCR; each CDR3 protein has one entry. The repertoire consists of 240,000 or so distinct CDR3 sequences, with roughly 7% occurring once and the leading ten covering roughly 3.4%. The data also belong to a second study, concerning yellow fever vaccine responses in identical twins.

Sequencing was done on a sample of memory (CD45RO+) T cells sorted from blood. These receptors were taken from a woman younger than 30 in good health. CDR3s include the opening cysteine and the closing phenylalanine or tryptophan. D genes are given only for firm matches. Clone size is not always given. Where it is, it says once, few, many or a class for expanded clones.

TRBD1,TRBV20-1,few,TRBJ1-5,TGCAGTGCTAGTTTTCCGACAGGGAACAGCAATCAGCCCCAGCATTTT,CSASFPTGNSNQPQHF
.,TRBV6-5,few,TRBJ2-4,TGTGCCAGCAGTTACTCTGGGGGGCAGGGAAGCAAAAACATTCAGTACTTC,CASSYSGGQGSKNIQYF
TRBD1,TRBV5-1,.,TRBJ2-3,TGCGCCAGCAGCTTAAACCCGACAGGGGCTGGCACAGATACGCAGTATTTT,CASSLNPTGAGTDTQYF
TRBD2,TRBV4-1,few,TRBJ2-3,TGCGCCAGCAGCCAACATGGACTAGGAGGGGATACGCAGTATTTT,CASSQHGLGGDTQYF
.,TRBV12-3/TRBV12-4,many,TRBJ1-1,TGTGCCAGCAGACCTCTGGGGGTAAACACTGAAGCTTTCTTT,CASRPLGVNTEAFF
.,TRBV5-1,many,TRBJ1-6,TGCGCCAGCAGCTTGGCTGAAGCCTATAATTCACCCCTCCACTTT,CASSLAEAYNSPLHF
.,TRBV19,many,TRBJ1-4,TGTGCCAGTAGTTCCGGGGCGAATGAAAAACTGTTTTTT,CASSSGANEKLFF
.,TRBV12-3/TRBV12-4,few,TRBJ1-5,TGTGCCAGCAGTGATGGGACATTTCAGCCCCAGCATTTT,CASSDGTFQPQHF
.,TRBV11-2,few,TRBJ1-2,TGTGCCAGCAGCCCTCGATATGAGCAGGCCTATGGCTACACCTTC,CASSPRYEQAYGYTF
.,TRBV29-1,many,TRBJ2-1,TGCAGCGTTGCTAACTACAATGAGCAGTTCTTC,CSVANYNEQFF
.,TRBV2,few,TRBJ1-1,TGTGCCAGCAGTGAGGGACCCGGGTTCACTGAAGCTTTCTTT,CASSEGPGFTEAFF
.,TRBV5-1,many,TRBJ2-2,TGCGCCAGCAGTTCCTCGGACACCTCCCCCGGGGAGCTGTTTTTT,CASSSSDTSPGELFF
.,TRBV12-3/TRBV12-4,.,TRBJ2-1,TGTGCCAGCAGTCCCCGACTAGGGGGCGGTGAGCAGTTCTTC,CASSPRLGGGEQFF
TRBD2,TRBV5-1,.,TRBJ2-5,TGCGCCAGCAGCTTGGCGGGAGGGCCTAGGGAGACCCAGTACTTC,CASSLAGGPRETQYF
.,TRBV6-5,.,TRBJ1-2,TGTGCCAGCAGTTACTCGGCCAGTCCCTATGGCTACACCTTC,CASSYSASPYGYTF
.,TRBV5-1,few,TRBJ2-2,TGCGCCAGCACCACCCTGGGAACAGTGAACACCGGGGAGCTGTTTTTT,CASTTLGTVNTGELFF
TRBD1,TRBV14,.,TRBJ2-3,TGTGCCAGCAGCCAAAGCAGGGGGCCGAGCACAGATACGCAGTATTTT,CASSQSRGPSTDTQYF
TRBD1,TRBV3-1,few,TRBJ1-4,TGTGCCAGCAGCCAAGACAGGGGGCAAGGAGGTGAAAAACTGTTTTTT,CASSQDRGQGGEKLFF
TRBD1,TRBV6-5,.,TRBJ2-5,TGTGCCAGCAGTTACAGGACAGGGGGCGCGTTCGAGACCCAGTACTTC,CASSYRTGGAFETQYF
.,TRBV7-7,.,TRBJ2-3,TGTGCCAGCAGCTTGGGAACAGGGAGTACGCAGTATTTT,CASSLGTGSTQYF
.,TRBV12-3/TRBV12-4,.,TRBJ2-6,TGTGCCAGCCGGGCTGGGGCCAACGTCCTGACTTTC,CASRAGANVLTF